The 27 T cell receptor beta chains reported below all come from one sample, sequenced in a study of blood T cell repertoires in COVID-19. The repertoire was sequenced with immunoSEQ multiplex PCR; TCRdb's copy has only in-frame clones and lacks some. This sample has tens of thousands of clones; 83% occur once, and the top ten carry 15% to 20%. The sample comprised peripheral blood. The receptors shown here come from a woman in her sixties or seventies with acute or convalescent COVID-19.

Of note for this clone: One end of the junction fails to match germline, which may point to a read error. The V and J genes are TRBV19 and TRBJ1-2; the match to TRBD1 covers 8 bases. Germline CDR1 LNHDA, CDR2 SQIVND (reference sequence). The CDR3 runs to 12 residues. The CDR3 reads CASSNVRTGIYF. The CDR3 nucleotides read TGTGCCAGTAGTAACGTACGGACAGGGATCTACTTC.

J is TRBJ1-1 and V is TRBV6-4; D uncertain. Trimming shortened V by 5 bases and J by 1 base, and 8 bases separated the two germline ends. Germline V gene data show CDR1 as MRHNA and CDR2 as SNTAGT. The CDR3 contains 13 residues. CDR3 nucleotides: TGTGCCAGCAGTCTTTACAGGAACACTGAAGCTTTCTTT. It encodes CASSLYRNTEAFF.

DNA of the CDR3: TGTGCCAGCAGCGATACTAGCGGGGGAGAGACCCAGTACTTC. Amino acid sequence: CASSDTSGGETQYF. The chain carries TRBV13 and TRBJ2-5; 11 nucleotides align to TRBD2. The junction had 3 bases not matched to a gene; V was cut back by 5 bases and J by 4 bases. CDR1 PRHDT and CDR2 FYEKMQ come from the germline V gene (reference sequence). This CDR3 has 14 residues. Drawing the rest from reference TRBV13 and TRBJ2-5, the complete variable domain is AAGVIQSPRHLIKEKRETATLKCYPIPRHDTVYWYQQGPGQDPQFLISFYEKMQSDKGSIPDRFSAQQFSDYHSELNMSSLELGDSALYFCASSDTSGGETQYFGPGTRLLVL.

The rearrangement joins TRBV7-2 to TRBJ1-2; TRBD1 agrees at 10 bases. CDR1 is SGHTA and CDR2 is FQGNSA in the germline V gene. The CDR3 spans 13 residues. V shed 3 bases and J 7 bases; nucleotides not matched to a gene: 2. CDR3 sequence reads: CASSFGQGGGYTF. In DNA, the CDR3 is TGTGCCAGCAGCTTCGGACAGGGGGGTGGCTACACCTTC.

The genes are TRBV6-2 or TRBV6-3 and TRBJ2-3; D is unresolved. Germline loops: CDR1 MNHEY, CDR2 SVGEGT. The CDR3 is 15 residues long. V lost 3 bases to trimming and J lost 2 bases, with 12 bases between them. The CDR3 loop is CASSYMSPLTDTQYF. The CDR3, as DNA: TGTGCCAGCAGTTATATGAGTCCCCTCACAGATACGCAGTATTTT.

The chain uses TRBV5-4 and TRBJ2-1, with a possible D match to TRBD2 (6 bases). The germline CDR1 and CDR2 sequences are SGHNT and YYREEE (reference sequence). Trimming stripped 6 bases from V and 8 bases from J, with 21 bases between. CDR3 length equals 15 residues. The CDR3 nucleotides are TGTGCCAGCACCCTACTGGGGCGGGGACGGTATGAGCAGTTCTTC. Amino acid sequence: CASTLLGRGRYEQFF.

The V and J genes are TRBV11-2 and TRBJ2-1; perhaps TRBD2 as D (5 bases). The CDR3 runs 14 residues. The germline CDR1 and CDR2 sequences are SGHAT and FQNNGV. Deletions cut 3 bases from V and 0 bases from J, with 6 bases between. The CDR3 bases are TGTGCCAGCAGCTTTGCGGGCTCCTACAATGAGCAGTTCTTC. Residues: CASSFAGSYNEQFF.

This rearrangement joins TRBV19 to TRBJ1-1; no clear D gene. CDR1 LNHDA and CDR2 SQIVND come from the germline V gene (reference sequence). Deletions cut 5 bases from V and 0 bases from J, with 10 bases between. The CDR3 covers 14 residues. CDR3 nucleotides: TGTGCCAGTAGTGCGGATTCAGTGAACACTGAAGCTTTCTTT. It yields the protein CASSADSVNTEAFF.

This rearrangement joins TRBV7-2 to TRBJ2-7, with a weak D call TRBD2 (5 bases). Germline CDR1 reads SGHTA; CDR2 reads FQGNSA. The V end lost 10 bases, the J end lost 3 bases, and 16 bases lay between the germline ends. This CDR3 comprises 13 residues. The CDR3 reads CATRPPSSYEQYF. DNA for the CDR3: TGTGCCACCCGCCCCCCTAGCAGCTACGAGCAGTACTTC. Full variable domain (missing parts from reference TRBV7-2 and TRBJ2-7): GAGVSQSPSNKVTEKGKDVELRCDPISGHTALYWYRQSLGQGLEFLIYFQGNSAPDKSGLPSDRFSAERTGGSVSTLTIQRTQQEDSAVYLCATRPPSSYEQYFGPGTRLTVT.

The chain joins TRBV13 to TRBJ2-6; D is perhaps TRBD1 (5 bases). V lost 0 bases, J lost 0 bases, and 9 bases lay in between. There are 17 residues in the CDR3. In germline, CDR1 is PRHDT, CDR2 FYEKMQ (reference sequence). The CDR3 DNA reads TGTGCCAGCAGCTTAGGGACAGCTAGCTCTGGGGCCAACGTCCTGACTTTC. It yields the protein CASSLGTASSGANVLTF.

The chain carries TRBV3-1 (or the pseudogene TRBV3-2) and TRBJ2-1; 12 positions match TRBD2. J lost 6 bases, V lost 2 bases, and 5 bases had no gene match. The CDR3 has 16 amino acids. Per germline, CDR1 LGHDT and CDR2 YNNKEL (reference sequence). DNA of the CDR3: TGTGCCAGCAGCCAAACCGGGACTAGCGGGCCCAATGAGCAGTTCTTC. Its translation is CASSQTGTSGPNEQFF.

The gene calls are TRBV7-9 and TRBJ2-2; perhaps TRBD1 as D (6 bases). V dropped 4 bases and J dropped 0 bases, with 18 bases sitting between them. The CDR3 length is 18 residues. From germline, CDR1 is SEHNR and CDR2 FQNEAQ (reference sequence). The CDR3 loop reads CASSSNPGRGTNTGELFF. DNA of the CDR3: TGTGCCAGCAGCTCAAACCCCGGCAGGGGCACGAACACCGGGGAGCTGTTTTTT. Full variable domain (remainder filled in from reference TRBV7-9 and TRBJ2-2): DTGVSQNPRHKITKRGQNVTFRCDPISEHNRLYWYRQTLGQGPEFLTYFQNEAQLEKSRLLSDRFSAERPKGSFSTLEIQRTEQGDSAMYLCASSSNPGRGTNTGELFFGEGSRLTVL.

Written as DNA, the CDR3 is TGTGCCAGCAGCCAAGATCTGGCAGCGAGCACAGATACGCAGTATTTT. Its protein is CASSQDLAASTDTQYF. The chain uses TRBV3-1 (or the pseudogene TRBV3-2) and TRBJ2-3; D is undetermined. V lost 0 bases, J lost 0 bases, and 10 bases lay in between. CDR1 and CDR2 (germline): LGHDT, YNNKEL (reference sequence). The CDR3 totals 16 residues.

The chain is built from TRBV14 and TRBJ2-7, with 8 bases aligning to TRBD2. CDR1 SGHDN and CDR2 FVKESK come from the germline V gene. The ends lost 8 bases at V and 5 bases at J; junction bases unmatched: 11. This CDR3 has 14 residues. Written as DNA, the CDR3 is TGTGCCAGCGCAGATTCGGGGGGGCGGGACGAGCAGTACTTC. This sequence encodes CASADSGGRDEQYF.

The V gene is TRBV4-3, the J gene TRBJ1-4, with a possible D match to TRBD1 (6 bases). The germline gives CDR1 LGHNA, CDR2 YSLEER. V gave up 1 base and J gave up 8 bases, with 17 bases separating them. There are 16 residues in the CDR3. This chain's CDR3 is CASSQARGLGGEKLFF. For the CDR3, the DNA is TGCGCCAGCAGCCAAGCGCGGGGGCTGGGGGGCGAAAAACTGTTTTTT.

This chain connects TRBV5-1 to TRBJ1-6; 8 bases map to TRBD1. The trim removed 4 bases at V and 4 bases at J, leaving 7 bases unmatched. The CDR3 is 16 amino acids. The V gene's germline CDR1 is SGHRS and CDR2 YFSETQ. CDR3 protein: CASSGGQGLYNSPLHF. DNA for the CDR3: TGCGCCAGCAGCGGAGGACAGGGTTTATATAATTCACCCCTCCACTTT.

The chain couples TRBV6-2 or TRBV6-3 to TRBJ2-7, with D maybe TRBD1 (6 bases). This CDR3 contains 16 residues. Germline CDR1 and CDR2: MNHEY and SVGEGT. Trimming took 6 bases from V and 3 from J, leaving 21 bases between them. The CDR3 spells CASSPRRATGLYEQYF. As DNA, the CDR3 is TGTGCCAGCAGCCCACGACGAGCCACAGGGCTCTACGAGCAGTACTTC.

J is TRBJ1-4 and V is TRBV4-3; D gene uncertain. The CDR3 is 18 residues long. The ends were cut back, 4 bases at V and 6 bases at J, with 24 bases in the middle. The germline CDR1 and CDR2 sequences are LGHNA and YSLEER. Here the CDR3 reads CASSPTPNQTPSDEKLFF. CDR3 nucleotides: TGCGCCAGCAGCCCGACCCCAAACCAGACTCCCTCTGATGAAAAACTGTTTTTT.

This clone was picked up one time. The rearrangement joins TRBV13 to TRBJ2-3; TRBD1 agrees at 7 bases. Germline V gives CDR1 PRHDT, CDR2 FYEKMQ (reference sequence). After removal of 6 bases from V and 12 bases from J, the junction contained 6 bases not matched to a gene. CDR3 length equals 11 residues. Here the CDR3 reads CASRRTGDQYF. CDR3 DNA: TGTGCCAGCAGGAGAACAGGGGACCAGTATTTT.

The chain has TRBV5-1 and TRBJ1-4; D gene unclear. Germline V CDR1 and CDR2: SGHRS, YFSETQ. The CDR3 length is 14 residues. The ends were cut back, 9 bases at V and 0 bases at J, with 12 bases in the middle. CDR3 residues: CATRFSATNEKLFF. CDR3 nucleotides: TGCGCCACCAGGTTTTCAGCAACTAATGAAAAACTGTTTTTT.

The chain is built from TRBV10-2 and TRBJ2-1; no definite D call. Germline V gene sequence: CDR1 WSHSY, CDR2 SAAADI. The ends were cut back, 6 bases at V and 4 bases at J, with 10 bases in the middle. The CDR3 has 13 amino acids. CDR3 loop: CASRVSSYNEQFF. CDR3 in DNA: TGCGCCAGCAGGGTTAGCTCTTACAATGAGCAGTTCTTC.

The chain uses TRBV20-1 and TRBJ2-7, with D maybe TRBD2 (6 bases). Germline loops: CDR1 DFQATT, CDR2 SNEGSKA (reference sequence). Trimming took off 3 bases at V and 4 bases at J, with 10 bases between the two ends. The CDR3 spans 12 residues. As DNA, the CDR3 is TGCAGTGCTAGTCTGGGGGGTTACGAGCAGTACTTC. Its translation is CSASLGGYEQYF.

The CDR3 DNA reads TGTGCCAGCAGCCCACGGACACCCAATGAGCAGTTCTTC. Translating gives CASSPRTPNEQFF. This sequence joins TRBV5-6 and TRBJ2-1; weak D call: TRBD1 (5 bases). The V and J ends lost 4 bases and 6 bases respectively, with 11 bases between them. This CDR3 is built from 13 residues. CDR1 is SGHDT, CDR2 YYEEEE, per germline.

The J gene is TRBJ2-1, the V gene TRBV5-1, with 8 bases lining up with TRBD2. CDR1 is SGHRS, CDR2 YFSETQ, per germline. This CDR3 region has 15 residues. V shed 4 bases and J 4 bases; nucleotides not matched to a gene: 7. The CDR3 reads CASSLIGGEYNEQFF. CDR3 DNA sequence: TGCGCCAGCAGCCTAATCGGGGGGGAGTACAATGAGCAGTTCTTC.

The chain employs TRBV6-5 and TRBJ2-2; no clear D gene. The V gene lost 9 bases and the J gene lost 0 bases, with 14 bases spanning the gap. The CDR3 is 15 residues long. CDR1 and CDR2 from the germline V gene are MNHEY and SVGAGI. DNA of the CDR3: TGTGCCAGTCAGTTACGCGGAACGAACACCGGGGAGCTGTTTTTT. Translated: CASQLRGTNTGELFF.

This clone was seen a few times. The CDR3 DNA sequence: TGTGCCAGCAGCCACCCCGAGGCGGAAGCTTTCTTT. Encoded protein: CASSHPEAEAFF. The rearrangement links TRBV11-1 to TRBJ1-1; D not certain. Germline V gene data show CDR1 as SGHAT and CDR2 as FQDESV (reference sequence). Deletions cut 5 bases from V and 8 bases from J, with 12 bases between. The CDR3 spans 12 residues.

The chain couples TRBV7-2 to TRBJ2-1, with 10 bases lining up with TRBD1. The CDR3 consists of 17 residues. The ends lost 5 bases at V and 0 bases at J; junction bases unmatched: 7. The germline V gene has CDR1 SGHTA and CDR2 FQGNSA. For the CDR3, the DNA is TGTGCCAGCAGCGCCCGACAGGGGGCGAGCTCCTACAATGAGCAGTTCTTC. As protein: CASSARQGASSYNEQFF.